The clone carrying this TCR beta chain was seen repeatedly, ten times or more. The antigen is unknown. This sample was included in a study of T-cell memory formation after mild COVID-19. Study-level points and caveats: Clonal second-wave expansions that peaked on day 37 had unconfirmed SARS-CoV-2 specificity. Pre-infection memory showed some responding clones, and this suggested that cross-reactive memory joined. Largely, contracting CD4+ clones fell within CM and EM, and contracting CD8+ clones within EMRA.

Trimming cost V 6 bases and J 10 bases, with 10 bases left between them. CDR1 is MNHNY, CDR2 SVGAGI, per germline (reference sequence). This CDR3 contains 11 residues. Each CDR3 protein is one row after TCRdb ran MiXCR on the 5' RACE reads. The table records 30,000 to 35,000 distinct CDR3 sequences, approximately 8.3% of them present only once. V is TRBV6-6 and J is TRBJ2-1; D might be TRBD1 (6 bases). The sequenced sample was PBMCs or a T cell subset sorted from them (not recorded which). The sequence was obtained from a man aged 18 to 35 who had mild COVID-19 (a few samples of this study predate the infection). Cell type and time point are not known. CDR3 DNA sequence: TGTGCCAGCAGGAACGACAGGGAGCAGTTCTTC. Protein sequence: CASRNDREQFF.